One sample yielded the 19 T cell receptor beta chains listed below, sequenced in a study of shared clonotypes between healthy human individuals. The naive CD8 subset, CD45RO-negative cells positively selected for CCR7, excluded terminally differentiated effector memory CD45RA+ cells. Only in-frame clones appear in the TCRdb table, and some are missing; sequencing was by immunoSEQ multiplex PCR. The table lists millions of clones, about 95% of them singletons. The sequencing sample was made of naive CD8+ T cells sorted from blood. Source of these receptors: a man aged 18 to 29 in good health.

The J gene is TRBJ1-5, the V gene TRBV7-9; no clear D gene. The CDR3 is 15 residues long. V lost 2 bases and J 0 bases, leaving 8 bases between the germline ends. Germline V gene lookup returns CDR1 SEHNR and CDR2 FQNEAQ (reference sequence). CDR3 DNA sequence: TGTGCCAGCAGCTTATCCTTTGATAGCAATCAGCCCCAGCATTTT. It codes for CASSLSFDSNQPQHF.

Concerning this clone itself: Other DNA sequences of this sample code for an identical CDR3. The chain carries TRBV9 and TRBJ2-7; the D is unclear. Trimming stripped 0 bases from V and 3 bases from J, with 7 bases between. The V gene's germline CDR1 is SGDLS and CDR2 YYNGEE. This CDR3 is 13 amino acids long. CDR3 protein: CASSVAPGYEQYF. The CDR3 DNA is TGTGCCAGCAGCGTAGCTCCTGGCTACGAGCAGTACTTC.

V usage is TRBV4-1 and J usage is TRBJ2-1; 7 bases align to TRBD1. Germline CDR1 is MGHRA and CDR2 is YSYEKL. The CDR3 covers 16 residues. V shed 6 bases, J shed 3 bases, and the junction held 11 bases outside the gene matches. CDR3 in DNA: TGCGCCAGCAGTCATACCGGGACAGCTATCTACAATGAGCAGTTCTTC. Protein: CASSHTGTAIYNEQFF.

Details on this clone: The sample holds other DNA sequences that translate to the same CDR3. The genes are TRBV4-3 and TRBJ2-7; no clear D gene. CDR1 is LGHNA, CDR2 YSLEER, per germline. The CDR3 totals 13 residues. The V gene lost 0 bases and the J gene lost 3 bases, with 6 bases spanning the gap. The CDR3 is CASSQELDYEQYF. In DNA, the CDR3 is TGCGCCAGCAGCCAAGAGTTAGACTACGAGCAGTACTTC.

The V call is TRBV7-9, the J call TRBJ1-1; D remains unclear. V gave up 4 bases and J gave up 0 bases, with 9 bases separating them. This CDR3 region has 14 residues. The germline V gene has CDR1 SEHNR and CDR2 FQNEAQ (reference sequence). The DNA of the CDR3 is TGTGCCAGCAGCTCCACTCAGATGAACACTGAAGCTTTCTTT. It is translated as CASSSTQMNTEAFF.

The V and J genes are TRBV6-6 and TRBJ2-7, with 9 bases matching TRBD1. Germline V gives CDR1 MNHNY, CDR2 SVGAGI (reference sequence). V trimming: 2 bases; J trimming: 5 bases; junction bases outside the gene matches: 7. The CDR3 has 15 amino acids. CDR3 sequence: CASSYPGQGVHEQYF. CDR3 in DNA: TGTGCCAGCAGTTACCCGGGACAGGGAGTCCACGAGCAGTACTTC.

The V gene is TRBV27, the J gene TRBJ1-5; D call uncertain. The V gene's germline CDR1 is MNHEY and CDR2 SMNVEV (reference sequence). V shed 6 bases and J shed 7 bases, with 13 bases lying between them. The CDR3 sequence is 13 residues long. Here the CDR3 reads CASRFKEDQPQHF. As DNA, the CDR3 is TGTGCCAGCAGATTCAAAGAGGACCAGCCCCAGCATTTT.

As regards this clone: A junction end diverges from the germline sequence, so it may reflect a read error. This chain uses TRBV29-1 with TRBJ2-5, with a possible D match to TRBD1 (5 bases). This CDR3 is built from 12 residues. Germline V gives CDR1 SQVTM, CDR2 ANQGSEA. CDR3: CSAGHYQEAQYF. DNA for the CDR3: TGCAGCGCTGGACACTACCAAGAGGCCCAGTACTTC.

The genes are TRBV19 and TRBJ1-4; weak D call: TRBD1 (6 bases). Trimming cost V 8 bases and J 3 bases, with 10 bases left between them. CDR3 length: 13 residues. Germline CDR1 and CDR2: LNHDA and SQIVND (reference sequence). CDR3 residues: CASWAGANEKLFF. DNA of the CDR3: TGTGCCAGTTGGGCAGGGGCTAATGAAAAACTGTTTTTT.

The CDR3 nucleotides are TGTGCCAGCAGCTTACCAGGGAGCTCACCCCTCCACTTT. This gives the protein CASSLPGSSPLHF. This chain connects TRBV7-9 to TRBJ1-6, with TRBD1 as a possible D gene (5 bases). The CDR3 consists of 13 residues. Germline loops: CDR1 SEHNR, CDR2 FQNEAQ (reference sequence). V lost 2 bases, J lost 10 bases, and 9 bases lay in between.

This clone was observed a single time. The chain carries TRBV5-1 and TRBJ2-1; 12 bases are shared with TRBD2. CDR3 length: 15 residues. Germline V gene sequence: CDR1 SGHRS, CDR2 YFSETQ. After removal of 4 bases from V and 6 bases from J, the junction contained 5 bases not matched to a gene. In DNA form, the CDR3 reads TGCGCCAGCAGCCTATGGACTAGCGGGACCAATGAGCAGTTCTTC. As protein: CASSLWTSGTNEQFF.

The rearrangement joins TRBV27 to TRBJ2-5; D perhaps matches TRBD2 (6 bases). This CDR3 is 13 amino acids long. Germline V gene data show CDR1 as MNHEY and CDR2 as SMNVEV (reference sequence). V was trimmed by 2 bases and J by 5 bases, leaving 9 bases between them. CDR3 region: CASSLGRLETQYF. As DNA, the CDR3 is TGTGCCAGCAGTTTAGGGAGGTTGGAGACCCAGTACTTC.

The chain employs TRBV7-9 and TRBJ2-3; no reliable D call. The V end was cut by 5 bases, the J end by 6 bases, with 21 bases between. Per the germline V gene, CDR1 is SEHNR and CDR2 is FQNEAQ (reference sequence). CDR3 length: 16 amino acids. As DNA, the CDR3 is TGTGCCAGCAGCCCCGAGCACGGCGTAAGTGCGGATACGCAGTATTTT. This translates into CASSPEHGVSADTQYF.

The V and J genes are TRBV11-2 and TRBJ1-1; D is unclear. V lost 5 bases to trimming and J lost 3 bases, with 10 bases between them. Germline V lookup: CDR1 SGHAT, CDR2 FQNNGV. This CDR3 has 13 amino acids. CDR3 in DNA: TGTGCCAGCAGCGCTTCTTGGGACACTGAAGCTTTCTTT. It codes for CASSASWDTEAFF.

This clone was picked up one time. This CDR3 is CASRRFSYNEQFF. The CDR3, as DNA: TGTGCCAGCCGGAGGTTCTCCTACAATGAGCAGTTCTTC. The chain uses TRBV14 and TRBJ2-1, with a tentative D call TRBD2 (5 bases). Trimming pared 8 bases from V and 0 bases from J, leaving 8 bases between. The CDR3 has 13 amino acids. Germline assignment: CDR1 SGHDN and CDR2 FVKESK.

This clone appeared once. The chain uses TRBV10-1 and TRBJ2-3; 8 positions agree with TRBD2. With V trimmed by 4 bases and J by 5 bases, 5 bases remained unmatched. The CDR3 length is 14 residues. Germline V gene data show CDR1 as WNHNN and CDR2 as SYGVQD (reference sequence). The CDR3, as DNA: TGCGCCAGCAGTGGTACTAGCGGCGGAGATACGCAGTATTTT. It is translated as CASSGTSGGDTQYF.

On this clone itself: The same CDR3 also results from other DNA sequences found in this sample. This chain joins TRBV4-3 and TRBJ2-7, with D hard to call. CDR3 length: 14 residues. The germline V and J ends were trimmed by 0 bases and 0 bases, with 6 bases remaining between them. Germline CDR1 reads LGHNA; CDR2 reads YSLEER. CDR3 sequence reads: CASSQDPGSYEQYF. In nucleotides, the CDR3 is TGCGCCAGCAGCCAAGATCCGGGCTCCTACGAGCAGTACTTC.

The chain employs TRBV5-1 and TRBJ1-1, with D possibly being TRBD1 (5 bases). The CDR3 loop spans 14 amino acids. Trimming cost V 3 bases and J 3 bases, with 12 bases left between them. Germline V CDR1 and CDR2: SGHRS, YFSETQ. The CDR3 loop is CASSWESGDTEAFF. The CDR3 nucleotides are TGCGCCAGCAGCTGGGAGTCGGGGGACACTGAAGCTTTCTTT.

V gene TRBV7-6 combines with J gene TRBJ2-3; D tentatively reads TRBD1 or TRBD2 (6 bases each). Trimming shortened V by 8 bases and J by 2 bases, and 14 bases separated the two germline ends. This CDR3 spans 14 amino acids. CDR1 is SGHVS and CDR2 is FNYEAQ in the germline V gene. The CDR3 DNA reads TGTGCCAGCGGGGGGCAGGGAGACACAGATACGCAGTATTTT. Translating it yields CASGGQGDTDTQYF.